This T cell receptor (beta chain) derives from a study of OX40 agonist ivuxolimab in advanced cancers. Looking at the study overall: Enrollees could have had prior anti-PD-1, anti-PD-L1 or anti-CTLA-4 therapy, which more than 30% had received. Study observations and caveats: Doses of 0.1 to 3.0 mg/kg were accompanied by clonal expansion of CD4+ and CD8+ blood T cells by week 6. Averaging showed that CD8+ T cells had more expanded clones than CD4+ did. Partial responders receiving 0.1-3.0 mg/kg showed among the lowest clonal expansion.

Measured with immunoSEQ multiplex PCR; TCRdb has only the in-frame clones, and not every one. This sample has roughly 100,000 clones, with approximately 90% found just once. A word on this clone: Its matching antigen is unknown.

This TCR came from an adult with an advanced solid tumor such as melanoma, head and neck, liver or kidney cancer. The sample was CD4+ or CD8+ T cells sorted from blood, taken in a trial of the OX40 agonist ivuxolimab.

The CDR3 sequence: CASSYPQGKAFF. The CDR3 nucleotides read TGTGCCAGCAGTTACCCGCAGGGAAAAGCTTTCTTT. This rearrangement joins TRBV6-5 to TRBJ1-1; TRBD1 is a possible D gene (5 bases). CDR1 is MNHEY, CDR2 SVGAGI, per germline. V lost 2 bases and J 9 bases, leaving 10 bases between the germline ends. There are 12 residues in the CDR3.